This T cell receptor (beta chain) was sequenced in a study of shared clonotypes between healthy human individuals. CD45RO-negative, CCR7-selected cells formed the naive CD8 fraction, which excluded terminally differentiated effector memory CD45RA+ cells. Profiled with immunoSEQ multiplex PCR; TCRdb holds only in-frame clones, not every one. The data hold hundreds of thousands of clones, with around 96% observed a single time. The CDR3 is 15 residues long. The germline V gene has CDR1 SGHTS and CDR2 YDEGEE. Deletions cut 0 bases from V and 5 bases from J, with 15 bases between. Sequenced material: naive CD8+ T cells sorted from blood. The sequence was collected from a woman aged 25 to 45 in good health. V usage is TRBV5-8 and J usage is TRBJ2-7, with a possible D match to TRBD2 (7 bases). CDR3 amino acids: CASSLVRGARHEQYF. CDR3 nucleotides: TGTGCCAGCAGCTTGGTTCGGGGGGCGCGACACGAGCAGTACTTC.